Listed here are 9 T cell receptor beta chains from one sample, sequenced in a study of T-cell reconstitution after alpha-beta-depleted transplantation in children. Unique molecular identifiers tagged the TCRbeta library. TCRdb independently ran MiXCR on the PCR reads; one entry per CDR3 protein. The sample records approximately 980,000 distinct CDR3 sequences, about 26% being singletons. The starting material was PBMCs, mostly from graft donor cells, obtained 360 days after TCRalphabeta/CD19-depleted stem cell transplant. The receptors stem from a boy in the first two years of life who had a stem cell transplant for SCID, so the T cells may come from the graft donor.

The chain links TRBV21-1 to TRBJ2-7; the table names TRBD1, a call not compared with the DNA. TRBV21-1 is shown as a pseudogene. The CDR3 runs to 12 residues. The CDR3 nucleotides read TGTGCCTCGGGGGGGGGCCTCTACGAGCAGTACTTC. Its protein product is CASGGGLYEQYF.

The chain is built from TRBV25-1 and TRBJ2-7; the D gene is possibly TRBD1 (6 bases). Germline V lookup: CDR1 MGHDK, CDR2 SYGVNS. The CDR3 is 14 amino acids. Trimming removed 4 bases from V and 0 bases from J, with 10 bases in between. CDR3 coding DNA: TGTGCCAGCAGTGGGGGGCCTTACTCCTACGAGCAGTACTTC. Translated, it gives CASSGGPYSYEQYF.

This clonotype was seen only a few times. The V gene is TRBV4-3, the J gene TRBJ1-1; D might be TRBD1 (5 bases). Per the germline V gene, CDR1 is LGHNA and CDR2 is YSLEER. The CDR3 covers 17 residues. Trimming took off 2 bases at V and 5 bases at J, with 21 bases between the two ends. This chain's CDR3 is CASSQLNIMEGRTEAFF. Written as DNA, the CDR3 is TGCGCCAGCAGCCAACTGAACATAATGGAGGGGAGGACTGAAGCTTTCTTT.

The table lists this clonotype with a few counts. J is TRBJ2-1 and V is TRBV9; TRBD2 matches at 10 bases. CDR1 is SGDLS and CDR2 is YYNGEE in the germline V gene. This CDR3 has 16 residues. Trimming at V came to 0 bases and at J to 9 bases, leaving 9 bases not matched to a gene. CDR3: CASSVASSGGAGEQFF. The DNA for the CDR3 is TGTGCCAGCAGCGTAGCTTCGAGCGGGGGGGCCGGTGAGCAGTTCTTC. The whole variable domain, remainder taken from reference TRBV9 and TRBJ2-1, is DSGVTQTPKHLITATGQRVTLRCSPRSGDLSVYWYQQSLDQGLQFLIQYYNGEERAKGNILERFSAQQFPDLHSELNLSSLELGDSALYFCASSVASSGGAGEQFFGPGTRLTVL.

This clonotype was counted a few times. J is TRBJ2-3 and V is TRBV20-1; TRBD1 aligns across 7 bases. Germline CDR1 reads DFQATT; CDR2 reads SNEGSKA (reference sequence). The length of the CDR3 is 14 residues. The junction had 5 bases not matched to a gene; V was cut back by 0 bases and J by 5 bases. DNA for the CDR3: TGCAGTGCTAGAGACCTACAGGGGAAAGATACGCAGTATTTT. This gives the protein CSARDLQGKDTQYF.

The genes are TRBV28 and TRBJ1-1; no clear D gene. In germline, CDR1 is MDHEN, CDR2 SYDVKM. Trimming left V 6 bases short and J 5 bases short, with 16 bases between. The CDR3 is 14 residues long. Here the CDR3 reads CASRTSALGTEAFF. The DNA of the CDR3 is TGTGCCAGCAGGACCAGCGCCCTAGGGACTGAAGCTTTCTTT.

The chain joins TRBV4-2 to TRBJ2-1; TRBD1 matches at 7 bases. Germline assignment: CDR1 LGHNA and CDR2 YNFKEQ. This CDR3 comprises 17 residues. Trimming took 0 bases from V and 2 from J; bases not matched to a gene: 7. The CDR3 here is CASSQELVGTAYNEQFF. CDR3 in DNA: TGTGCCAGCAGCCAAGAACTGGTCGGGACAGCCTACAATGAGCAGTTCTTC.

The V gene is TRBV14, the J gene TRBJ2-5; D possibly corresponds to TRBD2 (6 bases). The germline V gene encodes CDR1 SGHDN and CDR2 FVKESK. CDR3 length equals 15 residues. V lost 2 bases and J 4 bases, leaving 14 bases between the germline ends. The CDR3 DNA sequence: TGTGCCAGCAGCCAATGGGGGGAGAGGGCAGAGACCCAGTACTTC. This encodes CASSQWGERAETQYF.

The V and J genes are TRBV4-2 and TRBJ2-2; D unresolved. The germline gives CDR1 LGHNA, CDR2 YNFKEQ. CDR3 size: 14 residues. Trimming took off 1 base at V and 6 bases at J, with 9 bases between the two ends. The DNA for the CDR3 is TGTGCCAGCAGCCAAGTCCATTTCTCCGGGGAGCTGTTTTTT. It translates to CASSQVHFSGELFF.